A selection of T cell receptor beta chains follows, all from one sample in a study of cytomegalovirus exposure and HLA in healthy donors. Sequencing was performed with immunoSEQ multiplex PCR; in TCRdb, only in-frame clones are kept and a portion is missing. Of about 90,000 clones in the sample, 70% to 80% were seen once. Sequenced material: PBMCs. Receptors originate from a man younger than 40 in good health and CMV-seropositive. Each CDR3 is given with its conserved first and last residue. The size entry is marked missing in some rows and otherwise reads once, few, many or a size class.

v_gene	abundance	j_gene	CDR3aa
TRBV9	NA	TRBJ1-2	CASSSRVYGYTF
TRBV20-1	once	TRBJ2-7	CSAPQAAQYF
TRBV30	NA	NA	CAWSTGISYEQYF
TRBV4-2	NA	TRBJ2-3	CASSQAQARGAGEDTQYF
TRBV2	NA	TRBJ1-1	CASAEDRENTEAFF
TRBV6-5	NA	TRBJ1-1	CACQRDLGNTEAFF
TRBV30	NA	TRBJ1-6	CAGGMHDNSPLHF
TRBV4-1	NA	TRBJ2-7	CASSPAGTGDYEQYF
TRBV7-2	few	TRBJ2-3	CASSGRDTDTQYF
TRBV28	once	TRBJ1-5	CASSSRTTSNQPQHF
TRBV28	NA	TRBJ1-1	CASSPWAGDGFSEAFF
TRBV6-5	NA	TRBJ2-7	CASSPGTLPYEQYF
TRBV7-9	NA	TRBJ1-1	CASSLGQTGAFF
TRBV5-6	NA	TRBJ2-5	CASSFPSAGAQETQYF
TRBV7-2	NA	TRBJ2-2	CASRTSGSRNTGELFF
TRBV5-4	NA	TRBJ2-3	CASSDRGEGDTQYF
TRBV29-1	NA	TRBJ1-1	CSVFRGQGTEAFF
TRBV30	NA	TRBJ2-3	CAWTSGTHDTQYF
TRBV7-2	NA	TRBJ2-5	CASSPGTSGRPFQETQYF
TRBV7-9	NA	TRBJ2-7	CASSWGQGRSYEQYF
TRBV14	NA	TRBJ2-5	CASSFPSETQYF
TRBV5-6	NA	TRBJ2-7	CASSLALGQGKSEQYF
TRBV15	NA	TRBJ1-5	CATSRGIASESNQPQHF
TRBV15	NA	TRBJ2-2	CATSRELAGVTGELFF
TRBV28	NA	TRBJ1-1	CASSIYREVAEAFF
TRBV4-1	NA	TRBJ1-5	CASSPRQGINQPRHF
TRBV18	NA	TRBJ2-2	CASTPGQSSGELFF
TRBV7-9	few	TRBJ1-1	CASSSFSRGLDTEAFF
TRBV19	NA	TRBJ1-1	CASSGQGGTEAFF
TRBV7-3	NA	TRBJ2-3	CASSLRGGTGAADTQYF
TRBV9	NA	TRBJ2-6	CASSPGEGAGANVLTF
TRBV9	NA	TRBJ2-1	CASSSTRGIEQFF
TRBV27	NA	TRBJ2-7	CASSLNIVSWTGGGEQYF
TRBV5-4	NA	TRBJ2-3	CASSGRGPTDTQYF
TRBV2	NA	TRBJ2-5	CASSPGETQYF
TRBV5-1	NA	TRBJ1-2	CASSFRPGSGPNYGYTF
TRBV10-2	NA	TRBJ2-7	CASSAQGTYEQYF
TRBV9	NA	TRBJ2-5	CASSVGGLAGGKETQYF
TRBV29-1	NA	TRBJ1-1	CSVDWAGDTEAFF
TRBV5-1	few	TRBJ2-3	CASSLAPGSGTDTQYF
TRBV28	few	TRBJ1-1	CASSFHRDTEAFF